These 27 T cell receptor beta chains originate from one sample sequenced in a study of blood T cell repertoires in COVID-19. TCRdb's table, derived via immunoSEQ multiplex PCR, lists solely in-frame clones and lacks some. The data contain about 260,000 clones, less than 90% of them singletons. The sequenced material came from peripheral blood. These receptors all come from a man aged 30 to 45 with active or convalescent COVID-19.

The chain recombines TRBV4-3 with TRBJ1-6; perhaps TRBD1 as D (6 bases). V gave up 2 bases and J gave up 0 bases, with 20 bases separating them. Germline assignment: CDR1 LGHNA and CDR2 YSLEER. CDR3 size: 20 residues. In DNA form, the CDR3 reads TGCGCCAGCAGCCAAACTCCGGGATCGGGACACAGCTCCTATAATTCACCCCTCCACTTT. Its protein product is CASSQTPGSGHSSYNSPLHF.

The rearrangement uses TRBV3-1 (or the pseudogene TRBV3-2) and TRBJ1-1; a possible D gene is TRBD1 (5 bases). V was shortened by 4 bases and J by 5 bases, with 17 bases between the two germline ends. The CDR3 length is 15 residues. From germline, CDR1 is LGHDT and CDR2 YNNKEL (reference sequence). CDR3 residues: CASSPMYASGTEAFF. CDR3 bases: TGTGCCAGCAGCCCGATGTACGCCTCAGGGACTGAAGCTTTCTTT.

The V and J genes are TRBV29-1 and TRBJ2-3, with unresolved D. Trimming pared 3 bases from V and 1 base from J, leaving 5 bases between. Germline V gene data show CDR1 as SQVTM and CDR2 as ANQGSEA. The CDR3 is made up of 12 amino acids. The CDR3 nucleotides read TGCAGCGTTGACCCGGGCACAGATACGCAGTATTTT. As protein: CSVDPGTDTQYF.

The chain joins TRBV27 to TRBJ1-2; TRBD1 agrees at 11 bases. Germline CDR1 MNHEY, CDR2 SMNVEV (reference sequence). This CDR3 spans 15 amino acids. The J segment lost 4 bases and the V segment lost 3 bases, leaving 4 bases of the junction unmatched. This CDR3 is CASSFGQGAFYGYTF. In DNA, the CDR3 is TGTGCCAGCAGTTTTGGACAGGGGGCCTTCTATGGCTACACCTTC.

This clone was seen only once. The rearrangement uses TRBV19 and TRBJ2-7; the match to TRBD1 covers 8 bases. The V gene end was trimmed by 5 bases and the J gene end by 5 bases; junction bases not matched to a gene: 14. This CDR3 is 16 amino acids long. The V gene's germline CDR1 is LNHDA and CDR2 SQIVND (reference sequence). CDR3 region: CASSPRQGPGRDEQYF. In DNA, the CDR3 is TGTGCCAGTAGTCCCCGACAGGGGCCTGGAAGGGACGAGCAGTACTTC.

The rearrangement uses TRBV5-4 and TRBJ2-7; 9 positions match TRBD2. Looked up from germline, CDR1 is SGHNT and CDR2 is YYREEE (reference sequence). The CDR3 totals 14 residues. V was clipped by 4 bases and J by 4 bases; unmatched bases: 6. The CDR3 sequence is CASSPAGGLYEQYF. The CDR3 region has the DNA TGTGCCAGCAGCCCGGCGGGGGGGTTGTACGAGCAGTACTTC.

The V and J genes are TRBV6-5 and TRBJ2-1; 10 bases fit TRBD2. This CDR3 region has 15 residues. Germline V gene sequence: CDR1 MNHEY, CDR2 SVGAGI. Unmatched junction bases numbered 3, after V lost 5 bases and J lost 2 bases. CDR3 in amino acids: CASSPSGGTYNEQFF. CDR3 nucleotides: TGTGCCAGCAGTCCTAGCGGGGGAACCTACAATGAGCAGTTCTTC.

V and J are TRBV7-3 and TRBJ2-3; 13 nucleotides match TRBD2. The CDR3 extends over 16 amino acids. Looked up from germline, CDR1 is SGHTA and CDR2 is FQGTGA. Trimming took 4 bases from V and 3 from J; bases not matched to a gene: 4. CDR3 sequence (DNA): TGTGCCAGCAGCTCCCGGACTAGCGGGGGAACAGATACGCAGTATTTT. Amino acid sequence: CASSSRTSGGTDTQYF.

Note on this clone: One end of the junction is discordant with germline, which a read error may explain. V gene TRBV19 combines with J gene TRBJ2-2; 8 nucleotides line up with TRBD1. This CDR3 is built from 15 residues. Germline loops: CDR1 LNHDA, CDR2 SQIVND (reference sequence). The CDR3 spells CASSLDRGNTGELFF. The CDR3 nucleotides are TGTGCCAGTAGTTTAGACAGGGGGAACACCGGGGAGCTGTTTTTT.

The CDR3 reads CGTRDSYTDTQYF. The CDR3 DNA is TGTGGGACCCGGGACAGCTACACAGATACGCAGTATTTT. This sequence joins TRBV3-1 (or the pseudogene TRBV3-2) and TRBJ2-3; 7 bases are a match to TRBD1. The CDR3 length is 13 residues. Germline V gene sequence: CDR1 LGHDT, CDR2 YNNKEL (reference sequence).

CDR3 bases: TGTGCCAGCAGCTTAGGCCGAATTCGGCCCCTCCACTTT. This encodes CASSLGRIRPLHF. The J gene is TRBJ1-6, the V gene TRBV11-2; D is undetermined. This CDR3 is built from 13 residues. CDR1 is SGHAT, CDR2 FQNNGV, per germline. V was shortened by 1 base and J by 13 bases, with 11 bases between the two germline ends.

The chain links TRBV5-1 to TRBJ2-3; TRBD2 aligns across 7 bases. This CDR3 has 15 residues. CDR1 and CDR2 (germline): SGHRS, YFSETQ. Unmatched junction bases numbered 8, after V lost 5 bases and J lost 2 bases. In nucleotides, the CDR3 is TGCGCCAGCAGTCAAGAAACTAGCGACACAGATACGCAGTATTTT. It specifies CASSQETSDTDTQYF.

The chain has TRBV13 and TRBJ2-7; the D is unclear. The V gene's germline CDR1 is PRHDT and CDR2 FYEKMQ (reference sequence). V lost 5 bases and J lost 0, with 5 bases in between. The CDR3 consists of 12 residues. CDR3 sequence (DNA): TGTGCCAGCAGCCCAGACTCCTACGAGCAGTACTTC. Protein: CASSPDSYEQYF.

The chain carries TRBV27 and TRBJ1-2; possibly TRBD1 for D (5 bases). Germline V gene sequence: CDR1 MNHEY, CDR2 SMNVEV (reference sequence). Trimming removed 2 bases at V and 4 bases at J, with 11 bases between. The CDR3 spans 14 residues. The CDR3 loop is CASSLKGPPYGYTF. The DNA for the CDR3 is TGTGCCAGCAGTTTAAAGGGGCCTCCCTATGGCTACACCTTC.

V gene TRBV7-8 combines with J gene TRBJ2-7; a weak D match, TRBD1 (6 bases). CDR3 size: 15 residues. V lost 6 bases and J 3 bases, leaving 18 bases between the germline ends. The V gene's germline CDR1 is SGHVS and CDR2 FQNEAQ. The CDR3 reads CASRPYATGYYEQYF. The CDR3 region has the DNA TGTGCCAGCAGACCCTATGCTACAGGGTACTACGAGCAGTACTTC.

The V and J genes are TRBV30 and TRBJ1-3; possibly TRBD1 for D (5 bases). The length of the CDR3 is 16 residues. Germline V gene lookup returns CDR1 GTSNPN and CDR2 SVGIG (reference sequence). Trimming removed 1 base from V and 0 bases from J, with 13 bases in between. CDR3 sequence reads: CAWSAQGFSSGNTIYF. In DNA, the CDR3 is TGTGCCTGGAGTGCCCAGGGCTTCTCCTCTGGAAACACCATATATTTT. The full variable domain, in which reference TRBV30 and TRBJ1-3 provide the parts outside the CDR3, is SQTIHQWPATLVQPVGSPLSLECTVEGTSNPNLYWYRQAAGRGLQLLFYSVGIGQISSEVPQNLSASRPQDRQFILSSKKLLLSDSGFYLCAWSAQGFSSGNTIYFGEGSWLTVV.

This clone was detected only once. The chain links TRBV5-1 to TRBJ1-1; possible D gene TRBD1, 5 bases. The length of the CDR3 is 14 residues. The germline CDR1 and CDR2 sequences are SGHRS and YFSETQ. The V end lost 0 bases, the J end lost 11 bases, and 17 bases lay between the germline ends. The CDR3 nucleotides are TGCGCCAGCAGCTTGGAATTCAGGGTCCCAGGGGCTTTCTTT. Translating gives CASSLEFRVPGAFF.

The V gene is TRBV5-5, the J gene TRBJ2-1, with 10 bases that match TRBD2. The CDR3 has 16 amino acids. Trimming took 0 bases from V and 3 from J; bases not matched to a gene: 3. CDR1 SGHKS and CDR2 YYEKEE come from the germline V gene (reference sequence). The CDR3, as DNA: TGTGCCAGCAGCTTGGTTACTAGCGGGGTCTACAATGAGCAGTTCTTC. This translates into CASSLVTSGVYNEQFF.

The genes are TRBV23-1 and TRBJ1-6; weak D call: TRBD1 (6 bases). TRBV23-1 is an open reading frame whose function is uncertain. Trimming left V 7 bases short and J 8 bases short, with 15 bases between. The CDR3 has 14 residues. The CDR3 sequence is CASTPRTVDSPLHF. CDR3 DNA sequence: TGCGCCAGCACCCCTCGGACAGTGGATTCACCCCTCCACTTT.

This chain links TRBV6-5 with TRBJ2-2; tentative D call: TRBD1 (6 bases). This CDR3 is 16 amino acids long. Trimming removed 3 bases from V and 4 bases from J, with 15 bases in between. Germline lookup yields CDR1 MNHEY and CDR2 SVGAGI. In nucleotides, the CDR3 is TGTGCCAGCAGTTATGGACAGAAGAAAACCACCGGGGAGCTGTTTTTT. It is translated as CASSYGQKKTTGELFF.

For this clone: This same CDR3 is encoded by further DNA sequences in the sample. The gene calls are TRBV29-1 and TRBJ1-3; perhaps TRBD1 as D (6 bases). The CDR3 runs 13 residues. Germline V lookup: CDR1 SQVTM, CDR2 ANQGSEA. The V end lost 4 bases, the J end lost 2 bases, and 9 bases lay between the germline ends. This CDR3 reads CSVGGGAGNTIYF. As DNA, the CDR3 is TGCAGCGTTGGAGGGGGGGCTGGAAACACCATATATTTT.

The gene calls are TRBV4-1 and TRBJ2-1; 15 nucleotides align to TRBD2. V shed 6 bases and J 7 bases; nucleotides not matched to a gene: 16. The CDR3 is 19 amino acids. Germline V lookup: CDR1 MGHRA, CDR2 YSYEKL. CDR3 in DNA: TGCGCCAGCAGTCGCCGGACTAGCGGGGGGGCCTCGGAACGGAATGAGCAGTTCTTC. Encoded protein: CASSRRTSGGASERNEQFF.

J is TRBJ2-2 and V is TRBV6-6, with a weak D call TRBD2 (6 bases). The CDR3 spans 17 residues. Trimming cost V 5 bases and J 3 bases, with 19 bases left between them. Germline assignment: CDR1 MNHNY and CDR2 SVGAGI (reference sequence). The CDR3 protein is CASSPVRGSGYTGELFF. CDR3 DNA: TGTGCCAGCAGTCCTGTTAGGGGTAGCGGTTACACCGGGGAGCTGTTTTTT.

This chain joins TRBV7-9 and TRBJ2-7; 7 nucleotides match TRBD2. From germline, CDR1 is SEHNR and CDR2 FQNEAQ (reference sequence). This CDR3 contains 15 residues. The ends lost 6 bases at V and 5 bases at J; junction bases unmatched: 13. The DNA for the CDR3 is TGTGCCAGCAGTTTGGGGGAGGGGAGGTCCCACGAGCAGTACTTC. Its protein is CASSLGEGRSHEQYF.

J is TRBJ2-2 and V is TRBV3-1 (or the pseudogene TRBV3-2); 7 bases line up with TRBD2. The germline CDR1 and CDR2 sequences are LGHDT and YNNKEL (reference sequence). V shed 5 bases, J shed 5 bases, and the junction held 2 bases outside the gene matches. This CDR3 is built from 13 residues. The CDR3: CASSKLATGELFF. CDR3 coding DNA: TGTGCCAGCAGCAAACTAGCGACCGGGGAGCTGTTTTTT.

The gene calls are TRBV3-1 (or the pseudogene TRBV3-2) and TRBJ2-3; D is uncertain. Germline V lookup: CDR1 LGHDT, CDR2 YNNKEL (reference sequence). Between the trimmed V and J ends, which lost 4 bases and 5 bases, there was a span of 4 bases. The length of the CDR3 is 11 residues. The CDR3 spells CASSPGDTQYF. The CDR3 DNA sequence: TGTGCCAGCAGCCCCGGAGATACGCAGTATTTT.

The rearrangement links TRBV7-3 to TRBJ2-1, with 11 bases matching TRBD2. Germline values: CDR1 SGHTA, CDR2 FQGTGA. J was trimmed by 4 bases and V by 4 bases; bases with no gene match: 3. The CDR3 covers 15 residues. CDR3 coding DNA: TGTGCCAGCAGCTCCCGACTAGCGGGGTACAATGAGCAGTTCTTC. This translates into CASSSRLAGYNEQFF. Variable domain in full (rest from reference TRBV7-3 and TRBJ2-1): GAGVSQTPSNKVTEKGKYVELRCDPISGHTALYWYRQSLGQGPEFLIYFQGTGAADDSGLPNDRFFAVRPEGSVSTLKIQRTERGDSAVYLCASSSRLAGYNEQFFGPGTRLTVL.